Sequencing of this T cell receptor beta chain was carried out in a study of identical twins. Study-wide findings and caveats: The abundant beta clonotypes from cord blood had fewer insertions, and memory repertoires had none of this.

Germline V gene sequence: CDR1 SNHLY, CDR2 FYNNEI. Trimming removed 4 bases from V and 0 bases from J, with 10 bases in between. This CDR3 has 15 residues. Template switching added a universal primer site, and cDNA bore unique molecular identifiers. TCRdb ran MiXCR on the 5' RACE reads and lists one entry per CDR3 protein. The table has hundreds of thousands of distinct CDR3 sequences, 10% to 15% seen once. With regard to this clonotype: Its target is unknown.

The same specimen was also included in a second study, on yellow fever vaccine responses in identical twins.

V usage is TRBV2 and J usage is TRBJ2-4; unclear D gene. This TCR was recovered from a woman younger than 30 in good health. Sequenced: CD8+ T cells sorted from blood. The CDR3 loop reads CASSVATLAKNIQYF. Here the CDR3 DNA reads TGTGCCAGCAGTGTCGCCACCTTAGCCAAAAACATTCAGTACTTC.